These T cell receptor beta chains were read from a single sample in a study of blood T cells in healthy people across ages. TCRdb reanalysed the 5' RACE reads using MiXCR and keeps one entry per CDR3 protein. The sample consists of about 970,000 distinct CDR3 sequences, about 53% of them appearing once. The sample was blood. The source of these receptors is an older woman in good health. CDR3s include the opening cysteine and the closing phenylalanine or tryptophan. Fields, in order: D gene, V gene, J gene, clone size, CDR3 DNA, CDR3 protein. The D gene is left open where the match is weak. Clone sizes are given selectively: once, few, many, or a class where the clone is expanded.

d_call: TRBD2; v_call: TRBV10-2; j_call: TRBJ2-5; clone_size: few; cdr3_nt: TGCGCCAGCAGTGAGGGACTAGCGGGAGGGCGTGAGACCCAGTACTTC; cdr3_aa: CASSEGLAGGRETQYF
d_call: NA; v_call: TRBV12-3/TRBV12-4; j_call: TRBJ2-5; clone_size: few; cdr3_nt: TGTGCCAGCGCAGGGGACTATTCCCAAGAGACCCAGTACTTC; cdr3_aa: CASAGDYSQETQYF
d_call: NA; v_call: TRBV4-1; j_call: TRBJ2-1; clone_size: NA; cdr3_nt: TGCGCCAGCAGCCAAGTCATTCCAGCGAGGGAGTTCTTC; cdr3_aa: CASSQVIPAREFF
d_call: NA; v_call: TRBV6-1; j_call: TRBJ2-7; clone_size: NA; cdr3_nt: TGTGCAACCGGGACAAATCTCTACGAGCAGTACTTC; cdr3_aa: CATGTNLYEQYF
d_call: NA; v_call: TRBV11-2; j_call: TRBJ1-2; clone_size: few; cdr3_nt: TGTGCCAGCAGCTTAGACCCTACAGGAATCTATGGCTACACCTTC; cdr3_aa: CASSLDPTGIYGYTF
d_call: NA; v_call: TRBV6-2/TRBV6-3; j_call: TRBJ1-1; clone_size: NA; cdr3_nt: TGTGCCAGCAGAGTACAGGGTAGGGGCACTGAAGCTTTCTTT; cdr3_aa: CASRVQGRGTEAFF
d_call: TRBD2; v_call: TRBV11-1; j_call: TRBJ2-1; clone_size: NA; cdr3_nt: TGTGCCAGCAGCTTGCGTCAGCGGGGGACCTACAATGAGCAGTTCTTC; cdr3_aa: CASSLRQRGTYNEQFF
d_call: NA; v_call: TRBV20-1; j_call: TRBJ2-7; clone_size: NA; cdr3_nt: TGCGGTGCTAGACTATCGACGGCCTCCTACGGGGAGCAGTACTTC; cdr3_aa: CGARLSTASYGEQYF
d_call: TRBD1; v_call: TRBV7-2; j_call: TRBJ1-5; clone_size: NA; cdr3_nt: TGTGCCAGCAGCTTCCAGGGGGCTAGCAATCCGCCCCAGCATTTT; cdr3_aa: CASSFQGASNPPQHF
d_call: NA; v_call: TRBV3-1; j_call: TRBJ1-1; clone_size: few; cdr3_nt: TGTGCCAGCAGAGGTAGGAACACTGAAGCTTTCTTT; cdr3_aa: CASRGRNTEAFF
d_call: NA; v_call: TRBV12-3/TRBV12-4; j_call: TRBJ1-1; clone_size: NA; cdr3_nt: TGTGCCAGCAGTCACTCGTCGGCAGGGCGTACTGAAGCTTTCTTT; cdr3_aa: CASSHSSAGRTEAFF